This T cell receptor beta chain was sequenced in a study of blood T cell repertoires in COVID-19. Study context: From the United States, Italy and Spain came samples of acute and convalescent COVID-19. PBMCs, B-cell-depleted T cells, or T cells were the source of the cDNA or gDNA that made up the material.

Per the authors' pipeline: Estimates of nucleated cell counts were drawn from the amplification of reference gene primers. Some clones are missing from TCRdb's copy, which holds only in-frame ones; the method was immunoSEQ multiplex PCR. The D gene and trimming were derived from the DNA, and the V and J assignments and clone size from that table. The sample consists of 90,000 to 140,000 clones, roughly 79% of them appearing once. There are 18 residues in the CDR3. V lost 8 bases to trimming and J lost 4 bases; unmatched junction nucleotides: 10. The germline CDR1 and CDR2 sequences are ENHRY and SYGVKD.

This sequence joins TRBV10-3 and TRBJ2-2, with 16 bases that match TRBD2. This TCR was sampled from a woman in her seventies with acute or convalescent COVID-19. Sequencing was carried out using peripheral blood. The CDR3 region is CAIGTSGGAVTGTGELFF. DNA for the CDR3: TGTGCCATCGGGACTAGCGGGGGGGCCGTTACTGGCACCGGGGAGCTGTTTTTT.